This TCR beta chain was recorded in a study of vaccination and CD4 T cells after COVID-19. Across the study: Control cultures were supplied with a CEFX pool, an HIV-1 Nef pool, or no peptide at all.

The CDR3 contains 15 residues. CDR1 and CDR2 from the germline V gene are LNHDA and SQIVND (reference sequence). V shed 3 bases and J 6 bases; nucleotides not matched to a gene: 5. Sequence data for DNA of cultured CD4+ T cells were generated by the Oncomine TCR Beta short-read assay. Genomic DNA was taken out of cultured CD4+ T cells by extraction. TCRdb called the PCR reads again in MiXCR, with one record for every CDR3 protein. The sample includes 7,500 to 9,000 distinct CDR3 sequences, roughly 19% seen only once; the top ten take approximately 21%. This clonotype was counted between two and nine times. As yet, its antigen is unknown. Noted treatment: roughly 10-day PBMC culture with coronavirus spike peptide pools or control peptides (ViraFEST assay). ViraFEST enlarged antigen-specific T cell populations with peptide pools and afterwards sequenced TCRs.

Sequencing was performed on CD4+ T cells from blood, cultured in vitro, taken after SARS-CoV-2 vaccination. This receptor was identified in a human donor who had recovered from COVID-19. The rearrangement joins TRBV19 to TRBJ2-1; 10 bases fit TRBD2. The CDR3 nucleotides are TGTGCCAGTAGTATCCCCAGCGGGGGGGCCAATGAGCAGTTCTTC. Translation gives CASSIPSGGANEQFF.